Detailed here is one TCR beta chain. Its antigen is still unknown. The sample belongs to a study of T-cell memory formation after mild COVID-19. Overall study results and limits: The finding that pre-infection memory included some responding clones suggested that cross-reactive memory joined.

TCRdb processed the 5' RACE reads anew with MiXCR; each CDR3 protein has one entry. This repertoire shows some 600,000 distinct CDR3 sequences, 17% found once; its top ten account for roughly 8%. This CDR3 has 14 residues. Trimming removed 7 bases at V and 0 bases at J, with 10 bases between. Germline values: CDR1 SNHLY, CDR2 FYNNEI. The TCR sequence derives from an adult woman who had mild COVID-19 (a few samples of this study predate the infection). Cell type and time point are not known. Sequencing was carried out using PBMCs or a T cell subset sorted from them (not recorded which). This chain uses TRBV2 with TRBJ1-3, with D uncertain. The CDR3 protein is CASNPFSSGNTIYF. DNA for the CDR3: TGTGCCAGCAACCCTTTCAGCTCTGGAAACACCATATATTTT.